Following are 19 T cell receptor beta chains from one sample sequenced in a study of shared clonotypes between healthy human individuals. TCRdb's copy holds only in-frame clones and misses some; the assay was immunoSEQ multiplex PCR. The profile shows some 200,000 clones, 60% to 70% of them singletons. What was sequenced was memory CD4+ T cells sorted from blood. The subset is: CD45RA-negative fraction. These receptors were collected from a young man in good health.

V and J are TRBV10-3 and TRBJ2-7, with D unresolved. Germline V gene lookup returns CDR1 ENHRY and CDR2 SYGVKD. The CDR3 totals 11 residues. The ends were cut back, 11 bases at V and 2 bases at J, with 10 bases in the middle. The CDR3 loop is CAPPDAYEQYF. CDR3 bases: TGTGCCCCCCCGGATGCCTACGAGCAGTACTTC.

The V call is TRBV2, the J call TRBJ2-1; TRBD2 aligns across 7 bases. Germline V lookup: CDR1 SNHLY, CDR2 FYNNEI. With V trimmed by 3 bases and J by 0 bases, 2 bases remained unmatched. The CDR3 extends over 15 amino acids. CDR3 coding DNA: TGTGCCAGCAGTGACTGGGGGGGCTCCTACAATGAGCAGTTCTTC. It specifies CASSDWGGSYNEQFF.

The gene calls are TRBV28 and TRBJ1-2; D unresolved. This CDR3 is built from 17 residues. Trimming cost V 7 bases and J 3 bases, with 24 bases left between them. Germline V CDR1 and CDR2: MDHEN, SYDVKM. The CDR3: CASIFGVGQGRYYGYTF. The CDR3 region has the DNA TGTGCCAGCATCTTCGGAGTCGGGCAAGGGAGGTACTATGGCTACACCTTC.

In this sample, this clone turned up a few times. The chain recombines TRBV25-1 with TRBJ2-1; D ambiguous. V was clipped by 6 bases and J by 4 bases, with 13 bases between them. The CDR3 length is 14 residues. In germline, CDR1 is MGHDK, CDR2 SYGVNS. The CDR3 DNA follows: TGTGCCAGCAGCGAAGAAATCAATTACAATGAGCAGTTCTTC. This translates into CASSEEINYNEQFF.

V gene TRBV5-1 combines with J gene TRBJ2-6, with unresolved D. Germline V gene data show CDR1 as SGHRS and CDR2 as YFSETQ. V was pared by 0 bases and J by 0 bases, with 4 bases between. The CDR3 has 15 amino acids. The CDR3 DNA sequence: TGCGCCAGCAGCTTGGATTTCTCTGGGGCCAACGTCCTGACTTTC. It codes for CASSLDFSGANVLTF.

The chain couples TRBV11-2 to TRBJ2-1; 8 bases align to TRBD2. V dropped 3 bases and J dropped 2; count of bases not matched to a gene: 6. CDR1 is SGHAT, CDR2 FQNNGV, per germline. There are 16 residues in the CDR3. Here the CDR3 DNA reads TGTGCCAGCAGCTTCCTTCTAGCGGGTCCCTACAATGAGCAGTTCTTC. Translation: CASSFLLAGPYNEQFF.

The chain carries TRBV5-1 and TRBJ1-1; the D is unclear. The CDR3 is made up of 16 amino acids. CDR1 SGHRS and CDR2 YFSETQ come from the germline V gene. The V end lost 3 bases, the J end lost 3 bases, and 18 bases lay between the germline ends. The CDR3: CASSSWTFFKDTEAFF. The CDR3 DNA reads TGCGCCAGCAGCTCTTGGACCTTTTTTAAGGACACTGAAGCTTTCTTT.

CDR3 loop: CASSYSAGLSELFF. In DNA, the CDR3 is TGTGCCAGCAGTTACTCTGCCGGACTGTCGGAGCTGTTTTTT. V gene TRBV6-5 combines with J gene TRBJ2-2, with D possibly TRBD2 on 5 matching bases. CDR3 length: 14 amino acids. Trimming removed 0 bases at V and 10 bases at J, with 12 bases between. Per germline, CDR1 MNHEY and CDR2 SVGAGI.

The chain has TRBV5-1 and TRBJ1-5, with D perhaps matching TRBD1 (5 bases). The V end was cut by 0 bases, the J end by 1 base, with 8 bases between. This CDR3 has 15 amino acids. Looked up from germline, CDR1 is SGHRS and CDR2 is YFSETQ. CDR3 loop: CASSLDGGSNQPQHF. CDR3 nucleotides: TGCGCCAGCAGCTTGGATGGGGGAAGCAATCAGCCCCAGCATTTT.

This clone has only a few counts. The chain employs TRBV18 and TRBJ2-5; 10 bases are a match to TRBD1. CDR1 KGHSH and CDR2 LQKENI come from the germline V gene. Germline trimming cut 3 bases from V and 5 bases from J; bases unmatched to any gene: 9. This CDR3 has 16 amino acids. CDR3 protein: CASSPPGTGARETQYF. DNA for the CDR3: TGTGCCAGCTCACCCCCCGGGACAGGGGCGAGGGAGACCCAGTACTTC.

The chain carries TRBV7-3 and TRBJ2-1; no reliable D call. V lost 2 bases and J lost 0, with 14 bases in between. The germline gives CDR1 SGHTA, CDR2 FQGTGA. The CDR3 consists of 17 residues. The CDR3, as DNA: TGTGCCAGCAGCTTACACCAGGCCCGCAGCTCCTACAATGAGCAGTTCTTC. It encodes CASSLHQARSSYNEQFF.

The chain joins TRBV10-2 to TRBJ1-4, with TRBD1 matching 7 bases. In germline, CDR1 is WSHSY, CDR2 SAAADI. V was pared by 7 bases and J by 0 bases, with 8 bases of the junction left unmatched. This CDR3 is 16 amino acids long. Written as DNA, the CDR3 is TGCGCCAGCACCGACAGGGTCGGGGCAACTAATGAAAAACTGTTTTTT. Protein product: CASTDRVGATNEKLFF.

The rearrangement links TRBV5-1 to TRBJ2-7; possible D gene TRBD1, 7 bases. V gave up 2 bases and J gave up 2 bases, with 11 bases separating them. The CDR3 consists of 14 residues. Germline lookup yields CDR1 SGHRS and CDR2 YFSETQ. For the CDR3, the DNA is TGCGCCAGCAGCTTTGGGGGGACAGCCTACGAGCAGTACTTC. It codes for CASSFGGTAYEQYF.

The chain recombines TRBV4-2 with TRBJ2-5; D remains ambiguous. The germline V gene encodes CDR1 LGHNA and CDR2 YNFKEQ. This CDR3 contains 13 residues. Trimming removed 1 base from V and 5 bases from J, with 8 bases in between. CDR3 sequence: CASSQVSGETQYF. The DNA of the CDR3 is TGTGCCAGCAGCCAAGTATCCGGGGAGACCCAGTACTTC.

This clone appeared a few times. The chain combines TRBV27 with TRBJ1-1; no clear D gene. The germline V gene has CDR1 MNHEY and CDR2 SMNVEV (reference sequence). The CDR3 is 14 amino acids. Trimming cost V 4 bases and J 5 bases, with 14 bases left between them. In DNA form, the CDR3 reads TGTGCCAGCAGTTCACCCGGCCTGGGGACTGAAGCTTTCTTT. Its translation is CASSSPGLGTEAFF.

The genes are TRBV7-2 and TRBJ2-1; TRBD2 matches at 8 bases. The CDR3 consists of 16 residues. V lost 0 bases, J lost 6 bases, and 7 bases stayed unmatched. Germline loops: CDR1 SGHTA, CDR2 FQGNSA. This CDR3 reads CASSLAPRLAGNEQFF. DNA of the CDR3: TGTGCCAGCAGCTTAGCCCCCCGCCTAGCGGGCAATGAGCAGTTCTTC.

CDR3 sequence reads: CASSEVGDRGRRSKTQYF. Written as DNA, the CDR3 is TGTGCCAGCAGTGAAGTAGGAGACAGGGGGCGCCGATCGAAGACCCAGTACTTC. The rearrangement joins TRBV6-1 to TRBJ2-5; 10 nucleotides agree with TRBD1. V lost 1 base, J lost 6 bases, and 14 bases stayed unmatched. From germline, CDR1 is MNHNS and CDR2 SASEGT. This CDR3 has 18 residues.

V gene TRBV7-2 combines with J gene TRBJ2-4; TRBD2 aligns across 11 bases. The junction had 15 bases not matched to a gene; V was cut back by 5 bases and J by 3 bases. The CDR3 length is 19 residues. Germline V lookup: CDR1 SGHTA, CDR2 FQGNSA. DNA of the CDR3: TGTGCCAGCAGCCCCCGGTCACTAGCGGGAGACCGGGGCAAAAACATTCAGTACTTC. Translating it yields CASSPRSLAGDRGKNIQYF.

This chain joins TRBV28 and TRBJ2-5; D is ambiguous. The CDR3 length is 15 residues. The V end was cut by 3 bases, the J end by 2 bases, with 13 bases between. Germline assignment: CDR1 MDHEN and CDR2 SYDVKM. DNA for the CDR3: TGTGCCAGCAGTTTTCCCCAAGACCCACAAGAGACCCAGTACTTC. This codes for CASSFPQDPQETQYF.